Below are 25 T cell receptor beta chains sequenced from a single sample in a study of T cells in Graves' hyperthyroidism and ophthalmopathy. Template material for amplifying TCR beta CDR3 regions consisted of RNA transcripts. Initially, a first-round RT-PCR of the TCR CDR3 employed the HTBI primer set. Each CDR3 protein is one row after TCRdb ran MiXCR on the multiplex PCR reads. The sample carries some 350,000 distinct CDR3 sequences, more than 20% recorded once. The material sequenced was blood. The receptors derive from a man aged 50-60 years with Graves' hyperthyroidism.

This clonotype occurred a few times. V gene TRBV6-2 or TRBV6-3 combines with J gene TRBJ2-3; D gene uncertain. The CDR3 contains 14 residues. The germline V gene encodes CDR1 MNHEY and CDR2 SVGEGT. Between the trimmed V and J ends, which lost 2 bases and 5 bases, there was a span of 11 bases. The CDR3 sequence: CASSYQPARDTQYF. CDR3 in DNA: TGTGCCAGCAGTTACCAGCCAGCCCGAGATACGCAGTATTTT.

This clonotype was seen repeatedly, ten times or more. This chain links TRBV6-1 with TRBJ1-2, with unresolved D. Trimming removed 2 bases at V and 3 bases at J, with 13 bases between. The CDR3 is 15 residues long. Germline CDR1 reads MNHNS; CDR2 reads SASEGT. This CDR3 reads CASSETTVNHYGYTF. CDR3 DNA sequence: TGTGCCAGCAGTGAAACGACGGTAAATCACTATGGCTACACCTTC.

The chain combines TRBV28 with TRBJ2-3; 9 positions agree with TRBD2. CDR1 is MDHEN and CDR2 is SYDVKM in the germline V gene. There are 12 residues in the CDR3. V gave up 4 bases and J gave up 10 bases; unmatched junction bases: 3. CDR3 coding DNA: TGTGCCAGCAGTTCCGGCGGGAGGGCGCAGTATTTT. Protein product: CASSSGGRAQYF.

This chain connects TRBV6-5 to TRBJ2-3, with 14 positions matching TRBD2. CDR1 is MNHEY, CDR2 SVGAGI, per germline. There are 16 residues in the CDR3. After removal of 4 bases from V and 4 bases from J, the junction contained 4 bases not matched to a gene. This CDR3 is CASSSGTSGSSDTQYF. The CDR3 nucleotides read TGTGCCAGCAGTTCGGGGACTAGCGGGAGTTCAGATACGCAGTATTTT.

In its sample, this clonotype was seen a few times. This chain links TRBV20-1 with TRBJ2-3; D ambiguous. Germline V gene lookup returns CDR1 DFQATT and CDR2 SNEGSKA (reference sequence). Trimming left V 0 bases short and J 2 bases short, with 9 bases between. The CDR3 length is 14 residues. The CDR3 DNA reads TGCAGTGCTAGAGAGGACCCCTCCACAGATACGCAGTATTTT. This translates into CSAREDPSTDTQYF.

There are a few counts of this clonotype. The V gene is TRBV2, the J gene TRBJ2-2, with 10 positions matching TRBD2. The CDR3 totals 15 residues. Per the germline V gene, CDR1 is SNHLY and CDR2 is FYNNEI. V was pared by 6 bases and J by 5 bases, with 6 bases of the junction left unmatched. The CDR3 DNA follows: TGTGCCAGCAGCGGTAGCGGGAGGCAGACCGGGGAGCTGTTTTTT. It encodes CASSGSGRQTGELFF.

Many counts were recorded for this clonotype. V is TRBV2 and J is TRBJ2-7; D could derive from TRBD1 or TRBD2 (5 bases each). The germline V and J ends were trimmed by 8 bases and 5 bases, with 19 bases remaining between them. Germline V gene lookup returns CDR1 SNHLY and CDR2 FYNNEI. This CDR3 has 14 amino acids. The CDR3 DNA reads TGTGCCAGCGTGATATTACCACTGGGGGACGAGCAGTACTTC. Translated, it gives CASVILPLGDEQYF. Full variable domain (outside the CDR3, taken from reference TRBV2 and TRBJ2-7): EPEVTQTPSHQVTQMGQEVILRCVPISNHLYFYWYRQILGQKVEFLVSFYNNEISEKSEIFDDQFSVERPDGSNFTLKIRSTKLEDSAMYFCASVILPLGDEQYFGPGTRLTVT.

The sample holds many counts of this clonotype. The J gene is TRBJ2-7, the V gene TRBV20-1; 8 nucleotides line up with TRBD2. Germline-derived CDR1 and CDR2 are DFQATT and SNEGSKA (reference sequence). There are 15 residues in the CDR3. V shed 3 bases and J 7 bases; nucleotides not matched to a gene: 14. CDR3: CSARIREGRGGEQYF. CDR3 DNA: TGCAGTGCTAGGATTCGGGAGGGCAGGGGAGGGGAGCAGTACTTC.

The chain recombines TRBV9 with TRBJ2-1; tentative D call: TRBD2 (5 bases). The ends were cut back, 4 bases at V and 7 bases at J, with 15 bases in the middle. The germline V gene encodes CDR1 SGDLS and CDR2 YYNGEE. The CDR3 length is 14 residues. The CDR3 loop reads CASSPWTGRNEQFF. For the CDR3, the DNA is TGTGCCAGCAGCCCCTGGACTGGCCGTAATGAGCAGTTCTTC.

This clonotype appeared many times. J is TRBJ2-1 and V is TRBV16; possibly TRBD2 for D (5 bases). Germline lookup yields CDR1 KGHSY and CDR2 FQNENV. Trimming removed 4 bases from V and 7 bases from J, with 17 bases in between. The CDR3 spans 15 residues. The CDR3 DNA is TGTGCCAGCAGCCCTGAGGCTAGCAGAATAAATGAGCAGTTCTTC. Its protein product is CASSPEASRINEQFF.

This chain uses TRBV12-5 with TRBJ2-1; 9 bases fit TRBD2. The CDR3 loop spans 18 amino acids. Germline trimming cut 3 bases from V and 2 bases from J; bases unmatched to any gene: 11. Germline-derived CDR1 and CDR2 are LGHNT and FRNRAP. The CDR3 is CASGLRLAGGPAYNEQFF. Here the CDR3 DNA reads TGTGCTAGTGGTTTAAGGTTGGCGGGAGGGCCCGCCTACAATGAGCAGTTCTTC.

The chain employs TRBV24-1 and TRBJ2-5; TRBD1 matches 7 bases. Germline CDR1 and CDR2: KGHDR and SFDVKD. The CDR3 runs 18 residues. J gave up 0 bases and V 1 base, and 10 bases lay outside the gene matches. The CDR3 nucleotides read TGTGCCACCAGTGATTTCCGCCGGGACAGAGTTGACCAAGAGACCCAGTACTTC. Its translation: CATSDFRRDRVDQETQYF.

The J gene is TRBJ2-1, the V gene TRBV27, with TRBD2 as a possible D gene (7 bases). V was shortened by 8 bases and J by 9 bases, with 20 bases between the two germline ends. Germline V gives CDR1 MNHEY, CDR2 SMNVEV (reference sequence). The length of the CDR3 is 14 residues. This CDR3 is CASGPGAGEGEQFF. The CDR3 nucleotides are TGTGCCAGCGGTCCAGGGGCGGGAGAGGGTGAGCAGTTCTTC.

This clonotype was picked up many times. The chain couples TRBV18 to TRBJ1-1; D ambiguous. Germline-derived CDR1 and CDR2 are KGHSH and LQKENI. Trimming shortened V by 4 bases and J by 3 bases, and 15 bases separated the two germline ends. The CDR3 has 15 residues. Here the CDR3 reads CASSLGRGWDTEAFF. The DNA for the CDR3 is TGTGCCAGCTCACTCGGGCGGGGATGGGACACTGAAGCTTTCTTT.

J is TRBJ1-2 and V is TRBV28, with 9 bases matching TRBD1. After removal of 6 bases from V and 4 bases from J, the junction contained 9 bases not matched to a gene. Germline V gene sequence: CDR1 MDHEN, CDR2 SYDVKM. The CDR3 is 15 residues long. In DNA, the CDR3 is TGTGCCAGCAGGGCGACAGGGGGATGGGCCTATGGCTACACCTTC. Translated: CASRATGGWAYGYTF.

This clonotype was seen once. The chain couples TRBV27 to TRBJ2-3, with unresolved D. This CDR3 region has 13 residues. The germline CDR1 and CDR2 sequences are MNHEY and SMNVEV (reference sequence). The V end lost 10 bases, the J end lost 2 bases, and 13 bases lay between the germline ends. In nucleotides, the CDR3 is TGTGCCACCAGCATCCCACTCACAGATACGCAGTATTTT. Protein sequence: CATSIPLTDTQYF.

This clonotype was seen more than once but under ten times. The chain is built from TRBV19 and TRBJ1-5, with 10 bases lining up with TRBD1. From germline, CDR1 is LNHDA and CDR2 SQIVND (reference sequence). J gave up 5 bases and V 4 bases, and 11 bases lay outside the gene matches. CDR3 size: 17 residues. The CDR3 region is CASSTHQGQGGDQPQHF. As DNA, the CDR3 is TGTGCCAGTAGTACCCATCAAGGACAGGGGGGGGATCAGCCCCAGCATTTT.

This chain uses TRBV27 with TRBJ2-1, with 7 positions matching TRBD1. The CDR3 has 14 amino acids. Looked up from germline, CDR1 is MNHEY and CDR2 is SMNVEV (reference sequence). V trimming: 5 bases; J trimming: 2 bases; junction bases outside the gene matches: 3. The CDR3 spells CASSAQGPYNEQFF. The CDR3, as DNA: TGTGCCAGCAGTGCACAGGGGCCCTACAATGAGCAGTTCTTC.

This clonotype has just a few counts. This chain connects TRBV29-1 to TRBJ2-7, with TRBD1 matching over 9 bases. The junction had 8 bases not matched to a gene; V was cut back by 5 bases and J by 6 bases. CDR3 size: 13 residues. Germline CDR1 reads SQVTM; CDR2 reads ANQGSEA. The CDR3 sequence: CSVTGQGFGEQYF. As DNA, the CDR3 is TGCAGCGTTACGGGACAGGGTTTCGGCGAGCAGTACTTC.

The chain is built from TRBV29-1 and TRBJ1-4, with D uncertain. Germline loops: CDR1 SQVTM, CDR2 ANQGSEA. Trimming shortened V by 7 bases and J by 5 bases, and 5 bases separated the two germline ends. The CDR3 loop spans 10 amino acids. CDR3 loop: CSGLNEKLFF. The CDR3 DNA reads TGCAGCGGATTGAATGAAAAACTGTTTTTT.

The rearrangement links TRBV10-3 to TRBJ2-5, with 8 bases that match TRBD2. CDR1 is ENHRY, CDR2 SYGVKD, per germline. This CDR3 region has 15 residues. V shed 4 bases, J shed 7 bases, and the junction held 11 bases outside the gene matches. CDR3 nucleotide sequence: TGTGCCATCAGTGCCCTTAACGGACTAGCTGGGACCCAGTACTTC. Residues: CAISALNGLAGTQYF.

This chain joins TRBV28 and TRBJ1-2, with D unresolved. The CDR3 contains 14 residues. Germline lookup yields CDR1 MDHEN and CDR2 SYDVKM. Trimming left V 2 bases short and J 1 base short, with 8 bases between. CDR3 region: CASSLPSSNYGYTF. As DNA, the CDR3 is TGTGCCAGCAGTTTACCATCAAGTAACTATGGCTACACCTTC.

This clonotype has at least ten counts. The J gene is TRBJ2-3, the V gene TRBV27; either TRBD1 or TRBD2 may fit D (7 bases each). The germline V gene encodes CDR1 MNHEY and CDR2 SMNVEV (reference sequence). Trimming shortened V by 7 bases and J by 3 bases, and 17 bases separated the two germline ends. This CDR3 has 15 amino acids. The CDR3 region has the DNA TGTGCCAGCAAATCTCAGGGGGGGAAAACAGATACGCAGTATTTT. This gives the protein CASKSQGGKTDTQYF.

This clonotype was observed many times. The chain recombines TRBV6-2 or TRBV6-3 with TRBJ1-1, with TRBD1 matching over 9 bases. The CDR3 is 14 residues long. J lost 0 bases, V lost 8 bases, and 4 bases had no gene match. CDR1 and CDR2 (germline): MNHEY, SVGEGT. CDR3 loop: CASGTGIMNTEAFF. In DNA form, the CDR3 reads TGTGCCAGCGGGACAGGGATCATGAACACTGAAGCTTTCTTT.

This rearrangement joins TRBV2 to TRBJ2-5; 13 bases agree with TRBD2. The CDR3 spans 16 residues. V lost 6 bases, J lost 4 bases, and 8 bases stayed unmatched. The germline V gene encodes CDR1 SNHLY and CDR2 FYNNEI. CDR3 sequence (DNA): TGTGCCAGCAGGGGACTAGCGGGGTGGGGCGGAGAGACCCAGTACTTC. Translation gives CASRGLAGWGGETQYF.